This TCR beta chain was identified during a study of cytomegalovirus exposure and HLA in healthy donors. Both 60 Vbeta primers and 13 Jbeta primers went into the PCR. Assay used: immunoSEQ multiplex PCR; TCRdb lists only in-frame clones, some missing. This table has about 91,000 clones, around 89% appearing once. The clonotype originates from a man between 18 and 29 years old in good health and CMV-seronegative. Sequenced input: PBMCs.

CDR3 sequence reads: CAWSRRGSNTNYGYTF. CDR3 coding DNA: TGTGCCTGGAGTAGGAGGGGCAGTAACACTAACTATGGCTACACCTTC. This sequence joins TRBV30 and TRBJ1-2; D possibly corresponds to TRBD1 (5 bases). Trimming stripped 2 bases from V and 0 bases from J, with 16 bases between. The CDR3 has 16 residues. The germline CDR1 and CDR2 sequences are GTSNPN and SVGIG (reference sequence).